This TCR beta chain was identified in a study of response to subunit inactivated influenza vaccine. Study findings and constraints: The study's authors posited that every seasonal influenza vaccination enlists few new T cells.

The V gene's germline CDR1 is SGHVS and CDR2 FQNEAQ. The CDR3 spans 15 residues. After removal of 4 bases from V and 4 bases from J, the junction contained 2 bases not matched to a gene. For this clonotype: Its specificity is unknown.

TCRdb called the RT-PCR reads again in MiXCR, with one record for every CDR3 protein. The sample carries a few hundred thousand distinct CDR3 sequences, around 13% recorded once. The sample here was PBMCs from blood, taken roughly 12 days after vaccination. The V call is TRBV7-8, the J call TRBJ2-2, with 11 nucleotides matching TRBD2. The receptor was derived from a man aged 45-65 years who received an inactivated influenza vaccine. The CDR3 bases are TGTGCCAGCAGCTCGGGACTAGCGGTCACCGGGGAGCTGTTTTTT. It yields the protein CASSSGLAVTGELFF.